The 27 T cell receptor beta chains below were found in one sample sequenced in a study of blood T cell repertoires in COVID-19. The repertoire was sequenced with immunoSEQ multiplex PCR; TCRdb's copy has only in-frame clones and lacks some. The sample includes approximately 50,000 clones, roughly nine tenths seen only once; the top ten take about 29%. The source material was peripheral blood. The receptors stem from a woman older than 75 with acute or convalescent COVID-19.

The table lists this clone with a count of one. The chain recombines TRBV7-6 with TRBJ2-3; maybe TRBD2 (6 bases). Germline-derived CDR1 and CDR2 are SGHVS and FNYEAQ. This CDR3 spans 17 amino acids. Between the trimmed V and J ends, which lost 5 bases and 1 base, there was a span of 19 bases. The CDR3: CASSPAIGRGGTDTQYF. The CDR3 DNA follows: TGTGCCAGCAGCCCGGCTATAGGGCGGGGTGGCACAGATACGCAGTATTTT.

CDR3 coding DNA: TGTGCCACCCGGACAGGGCCCACCTATGGCTACACCTTC. Its translation is CATRTGPTYGYTF. This sequence joins TRBV28 and TRBJ1-2; 8 bases are shared with TRBD1. There are 13 residues in the CDR3. V was pared by 10 bases and J by 4 bases, with 8 bases of the junction left unmatched. CDR1 and CDR2 from the germline V gene are MDHEN and SYDVKM.

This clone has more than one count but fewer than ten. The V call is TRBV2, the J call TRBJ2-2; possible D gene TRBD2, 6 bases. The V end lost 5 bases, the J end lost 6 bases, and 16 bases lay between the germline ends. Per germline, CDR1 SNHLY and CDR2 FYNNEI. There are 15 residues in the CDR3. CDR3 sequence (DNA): TGTGCCAGCAGTCTACCGGGACTCAGGGCCGGGGAGCTGTTTTTT. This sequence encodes CASSLPGLRAGELFF.

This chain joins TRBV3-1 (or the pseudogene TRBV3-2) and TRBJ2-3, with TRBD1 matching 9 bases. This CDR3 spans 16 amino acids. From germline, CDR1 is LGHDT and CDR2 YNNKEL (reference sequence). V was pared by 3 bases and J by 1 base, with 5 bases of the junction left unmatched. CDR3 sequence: CASSQRQGGGTDTQYF. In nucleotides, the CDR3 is TGTGCCAGCAGCCAGCGACAGGGGGGCGGCACAGATACGCAGTATTTT.

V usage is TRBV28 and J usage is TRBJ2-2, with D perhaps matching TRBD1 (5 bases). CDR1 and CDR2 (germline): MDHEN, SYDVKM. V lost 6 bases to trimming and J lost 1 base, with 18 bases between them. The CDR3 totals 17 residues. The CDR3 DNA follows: TGTGCCAGCAGCCCGAATGGTGACAGTGAGAACACCGGGGAGCTGTTTTTT. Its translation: CASSPNGDSENTGELFF.

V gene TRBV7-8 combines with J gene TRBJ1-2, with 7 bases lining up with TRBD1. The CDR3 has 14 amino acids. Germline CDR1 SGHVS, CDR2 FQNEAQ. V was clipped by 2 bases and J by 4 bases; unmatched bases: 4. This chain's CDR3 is CASSLRTGFYGYTF. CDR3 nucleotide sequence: TGTGCCAGCAGCTTAAGGACAGGTTTCTATGGCTACACCTTC.

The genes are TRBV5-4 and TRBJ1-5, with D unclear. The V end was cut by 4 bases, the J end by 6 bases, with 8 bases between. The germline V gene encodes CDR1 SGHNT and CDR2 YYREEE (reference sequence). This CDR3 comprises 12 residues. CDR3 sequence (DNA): TGTGCCAGCAGCCTAGATGGTCAGCCCCAGCATTTT. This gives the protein CASSLDGQPQHF.

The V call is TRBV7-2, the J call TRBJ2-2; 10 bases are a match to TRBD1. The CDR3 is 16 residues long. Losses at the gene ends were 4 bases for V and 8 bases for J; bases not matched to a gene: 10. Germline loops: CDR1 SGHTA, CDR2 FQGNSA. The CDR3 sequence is CASSSTGGFSTGELFF. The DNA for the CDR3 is TGTGCCAGCAGCTCGACAGGGGGCTTTTCTACAGGGGAGCTGTTTTTT.

The CDR3 is CATTDRANKYEQYF. In DNA form, the CDR3 reads TGTGCCACAACGGACAGGGCCAACAAGTACGAGCAGTACTTC. The chain combines TRBV10-3 with TRBJ2-7; 8 bases line up with TRBD1. V shed 10 bases and J 4 bases; nucleotides not matched to a gene: 12. The germline V gene has CDR1 ENHRY and CDR2 SYGVKD. The CDR3 runs to 14 residues.

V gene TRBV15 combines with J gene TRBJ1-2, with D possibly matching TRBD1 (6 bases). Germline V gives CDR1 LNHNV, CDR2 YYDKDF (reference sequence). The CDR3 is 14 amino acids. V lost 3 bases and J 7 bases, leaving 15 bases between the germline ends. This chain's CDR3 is CATSRGWGGSGYTF. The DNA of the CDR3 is TGTGCCACCAGCAGGGGTTGGGGGGGCAGTGGCTACACCTTC.

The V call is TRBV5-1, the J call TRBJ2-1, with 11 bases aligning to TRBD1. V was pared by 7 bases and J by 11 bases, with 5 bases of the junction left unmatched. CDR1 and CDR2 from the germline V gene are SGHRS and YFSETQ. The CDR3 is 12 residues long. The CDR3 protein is CASGQGAGQQFF. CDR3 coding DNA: TGCGCCAGCGGACAGGGGGCCGGGCAGCAGTTCTTC.

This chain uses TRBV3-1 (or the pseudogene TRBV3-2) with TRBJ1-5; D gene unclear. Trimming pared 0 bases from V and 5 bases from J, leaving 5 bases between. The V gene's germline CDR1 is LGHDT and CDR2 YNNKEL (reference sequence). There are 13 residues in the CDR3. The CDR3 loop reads CASSQDGDQPQHF. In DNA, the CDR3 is TGTGCCAGCAGCCAAGATGGAGATCAGCCCCAGCATTTT.

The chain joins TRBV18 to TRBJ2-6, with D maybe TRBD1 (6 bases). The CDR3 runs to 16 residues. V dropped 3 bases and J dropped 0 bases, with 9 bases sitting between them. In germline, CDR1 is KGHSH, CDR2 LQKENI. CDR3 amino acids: CASSPRTASGANVLTF. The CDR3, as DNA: TGTGCCAGCTCACCGAGGACAGCCTCTGGGGCCAACGTCCTGACTTTC.

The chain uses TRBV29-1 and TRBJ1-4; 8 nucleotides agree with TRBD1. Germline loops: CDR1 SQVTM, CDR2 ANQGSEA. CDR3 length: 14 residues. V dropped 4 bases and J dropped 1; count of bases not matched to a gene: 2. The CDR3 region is CSVATGGTNEKLFF. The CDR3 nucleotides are TGCAGCGTTGCCACAGGGGGAACTAATGAAAAACTGTTTTTT.

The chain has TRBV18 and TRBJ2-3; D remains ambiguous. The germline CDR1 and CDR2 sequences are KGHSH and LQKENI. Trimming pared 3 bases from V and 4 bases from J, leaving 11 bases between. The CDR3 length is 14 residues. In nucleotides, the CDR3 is TGTGCCAGCTCACCTGAAAAACTCTCAGATACGCAGTATTTT. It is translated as CASSPEKLSDTQYF. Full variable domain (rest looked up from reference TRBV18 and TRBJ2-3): NAGVMQNPRHLVRRRGQEARLRCSPMKGHSHVYWYRQLPEEGLKFMVYLQKENIIDESGMPKERFSAEFPKEGPSILRIQQVVRGDSAAYFCASSPEKLSDTQYFGPGTRLTVL.

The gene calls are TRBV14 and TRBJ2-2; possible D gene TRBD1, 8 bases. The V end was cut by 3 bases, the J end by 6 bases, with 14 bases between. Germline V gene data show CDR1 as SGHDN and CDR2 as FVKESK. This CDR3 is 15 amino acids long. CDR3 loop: CASSQRTGRAGELFF. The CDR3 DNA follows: TGTGCCAGCAGCCAGCGGACAGGGAGGGCCGGGGAGCTGTTTTTT.

The chain's CDR3 is CASSPGGQGGGKGTEAFF. Written as DNA, the CDR3 is TGCGCCAGCAGCCCGGGAGGCCAGGGTGGAGGGAAGGGCACTGAAGCTTTCTTT. V is TRBV5-1 and J is TRBJ1-1, with TRBD1 as a possible D gene (5 bases). The germline CDR1 and CDR2 sequences are SGHRS and YFSETQ. The CDR3 spans 18 residues. The ends were cut back, 4 bases at V and 4 bases at J, with 26 bases in the middle.

CDR3 bases: TGTGCCAGCAGCTCCACCCACAGCCTCTCTGGAAACACCATATATTTT. Protein sequence: CASSSTHSLSGNTIYF. The chain uses TRBV5-6 and TRBJ1-3; D ambiguous. V gave up 3 bases and J gave up 0 bases, with 13 bases separating them. From germline, CDR1 is SGHDT and CDR2 YYEEEE. This CDR3 contains 16 residues.

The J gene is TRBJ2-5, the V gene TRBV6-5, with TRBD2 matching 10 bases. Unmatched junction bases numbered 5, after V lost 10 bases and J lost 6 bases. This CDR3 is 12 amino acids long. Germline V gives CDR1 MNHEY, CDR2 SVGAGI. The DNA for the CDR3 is TGTGCCACAGCGGGGGGGCCGAAGACCCAGTACTTC. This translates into CATAGGPKTQYF.

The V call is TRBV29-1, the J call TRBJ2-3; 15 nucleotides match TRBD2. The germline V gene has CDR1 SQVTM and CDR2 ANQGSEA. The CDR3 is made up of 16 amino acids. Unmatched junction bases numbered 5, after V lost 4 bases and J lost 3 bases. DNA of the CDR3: TGCAGCGTTGCCCCCGGACTAGCGGGGGGGACAGATACGCAGTATTTT. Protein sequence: CSVAPGLAGGTDTQYF.

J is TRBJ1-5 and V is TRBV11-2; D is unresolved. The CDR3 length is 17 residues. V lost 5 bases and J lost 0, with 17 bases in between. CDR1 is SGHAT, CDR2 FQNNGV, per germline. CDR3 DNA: TGTGCCAGCAGCATCATCCGGGGAGGAAATAGCAATCAGCCCCAGCATTTT. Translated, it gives CASSIIRGGNSNQPQHF.

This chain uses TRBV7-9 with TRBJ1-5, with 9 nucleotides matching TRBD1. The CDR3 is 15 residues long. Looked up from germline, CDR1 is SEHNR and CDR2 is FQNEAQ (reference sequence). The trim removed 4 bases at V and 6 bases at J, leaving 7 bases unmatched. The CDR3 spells CASSSGTGNSQPQHF. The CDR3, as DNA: TGTGCCAGCAGCTCAGGGACAGGGAACAGTCAGCCCCAGCATTTT.

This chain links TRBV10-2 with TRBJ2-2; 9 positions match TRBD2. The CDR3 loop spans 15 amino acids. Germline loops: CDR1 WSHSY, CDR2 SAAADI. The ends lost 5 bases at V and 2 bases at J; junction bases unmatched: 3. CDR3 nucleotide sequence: TGCGCCAGCAGTTTAGCGGGGGCCAACACCGGGGAGCTGTTTTTT. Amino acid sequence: CASSLAGANTGELFF.

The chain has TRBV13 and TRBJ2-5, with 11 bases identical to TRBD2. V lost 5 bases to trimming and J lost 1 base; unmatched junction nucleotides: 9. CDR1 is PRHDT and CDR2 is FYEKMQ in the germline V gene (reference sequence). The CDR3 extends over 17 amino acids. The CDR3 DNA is TGTGCCAGCAGCCGAAATATAGCGGGGGGGTTCCAAGAGACCCAGTACTTC. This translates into CASSRNIAGGFQETQYF.

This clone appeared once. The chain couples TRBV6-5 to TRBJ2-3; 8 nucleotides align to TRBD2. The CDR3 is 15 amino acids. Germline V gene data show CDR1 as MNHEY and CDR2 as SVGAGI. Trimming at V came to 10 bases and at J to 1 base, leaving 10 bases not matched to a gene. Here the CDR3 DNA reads TGTGCCACCCGGGGGGGCTGGCCCCGCACAGATACGCAGTATTTT. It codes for CATRGGWPRTDTQYF.

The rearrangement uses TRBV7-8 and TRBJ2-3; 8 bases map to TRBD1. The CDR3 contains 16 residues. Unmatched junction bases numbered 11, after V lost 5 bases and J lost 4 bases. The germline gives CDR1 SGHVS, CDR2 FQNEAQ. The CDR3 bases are TGTGCCAGCAGCCATGACAGGGGTTCCCCTGCAGATACGCAGTATTTT. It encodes CASSHDRGSPADTQYF.

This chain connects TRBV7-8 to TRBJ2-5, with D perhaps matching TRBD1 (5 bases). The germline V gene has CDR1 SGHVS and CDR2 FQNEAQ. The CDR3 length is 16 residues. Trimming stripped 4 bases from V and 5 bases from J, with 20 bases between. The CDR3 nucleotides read TGTGCCAGCAGCTCACGACTGGAACCTGGGGCGGAGACCCAGTACTTC. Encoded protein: CASSSRLEPGAETQYF.